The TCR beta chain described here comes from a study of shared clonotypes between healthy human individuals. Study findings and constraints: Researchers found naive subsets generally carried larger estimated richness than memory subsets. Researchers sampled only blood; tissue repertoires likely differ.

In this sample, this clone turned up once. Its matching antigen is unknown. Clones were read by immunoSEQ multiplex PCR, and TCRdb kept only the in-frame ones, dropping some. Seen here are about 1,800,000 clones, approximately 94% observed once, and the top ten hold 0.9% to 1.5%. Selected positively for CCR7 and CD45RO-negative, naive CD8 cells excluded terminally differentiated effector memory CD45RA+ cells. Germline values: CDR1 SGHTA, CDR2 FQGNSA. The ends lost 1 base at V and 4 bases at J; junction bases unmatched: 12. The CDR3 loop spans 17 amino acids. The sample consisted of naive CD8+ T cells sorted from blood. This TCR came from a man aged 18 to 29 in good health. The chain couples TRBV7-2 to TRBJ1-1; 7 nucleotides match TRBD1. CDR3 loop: CASSLVVQGEEGTEAFF. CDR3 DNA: TGTGCCAGCAGCTTAGTGGTGCAGGGGGAAGAAGGCACTGAAGCTTTCTTT.